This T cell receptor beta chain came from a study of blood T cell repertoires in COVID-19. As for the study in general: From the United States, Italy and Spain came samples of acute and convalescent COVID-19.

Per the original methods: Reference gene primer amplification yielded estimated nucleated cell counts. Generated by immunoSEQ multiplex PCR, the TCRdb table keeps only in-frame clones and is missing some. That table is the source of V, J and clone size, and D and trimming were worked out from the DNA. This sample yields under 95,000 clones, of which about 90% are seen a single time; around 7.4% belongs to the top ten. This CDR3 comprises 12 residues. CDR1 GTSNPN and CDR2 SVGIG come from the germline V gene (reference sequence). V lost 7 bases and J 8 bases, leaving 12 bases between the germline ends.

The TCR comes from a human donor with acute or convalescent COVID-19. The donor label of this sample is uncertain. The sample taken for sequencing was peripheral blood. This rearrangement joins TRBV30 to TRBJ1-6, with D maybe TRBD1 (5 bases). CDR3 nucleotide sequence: TGTGCCTCGACCGGGACTTATTCACCCCTCCACTTT. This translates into CASTGTYSPLHF. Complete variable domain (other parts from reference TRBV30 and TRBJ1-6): SQTIHQWPATLVQPVGSPLSLECTVEGTSNPNLYWYRQAAGRGLQLLFYSVGIGQISSEVPQNLSASRPQDRQFILSSKKLLLSDSGFYLCASTGTYSPLHFGNGTRLTVT.